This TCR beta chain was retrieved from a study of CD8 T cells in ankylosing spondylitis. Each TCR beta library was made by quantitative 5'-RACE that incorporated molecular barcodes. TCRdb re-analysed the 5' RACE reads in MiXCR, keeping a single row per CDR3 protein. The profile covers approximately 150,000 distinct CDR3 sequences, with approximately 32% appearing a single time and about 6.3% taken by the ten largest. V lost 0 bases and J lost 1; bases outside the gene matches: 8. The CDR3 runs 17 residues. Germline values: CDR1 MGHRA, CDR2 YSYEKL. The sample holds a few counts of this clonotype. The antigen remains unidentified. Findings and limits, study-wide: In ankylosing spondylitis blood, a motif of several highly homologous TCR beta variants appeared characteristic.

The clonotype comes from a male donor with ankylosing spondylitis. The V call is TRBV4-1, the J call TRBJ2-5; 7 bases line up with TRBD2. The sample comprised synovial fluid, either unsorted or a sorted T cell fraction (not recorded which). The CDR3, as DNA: TGCGCCAGCAGCCAAGATCGTCCGGGGGGAATCCAAGAGACCCAGTACTTC. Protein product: CASSQDRPGGIQETQYF.